These 7 T cell receptor beta chains share one sample of origin, sequenced in a study of shared clonotypes between healthy human individuals. The protocol was immunoSEQ multiplex PCR, while the TCRdb copy is restricted to in-frame clones and leaves out a portion. The sample contains 2 million to 2.5 million clones, approximately 95% of which appear only once. Sequencing was done on a sample of naive CD4+ T cells from PBMCs. Subset indicated: CD45RA+ positively selected. The receptors originated from a man younger than 35 in good health. Some clones in this sample may be carry-over from other donors' samples.

The V gene is TRBV27, the J gene TRBJ1-2; TRBD1 matches at 8 bases. The CDR3 is 16 residues long. With V trimmed by 5 bases and J by 4 bases, 12 bases remained unmatched. Per germline, CDR1 MNHEY and CDR2 SMNVEV (reference sequence). The CDR3 sequence is CASSPTGGNNPYGYTF. Written as DNA, the CDR3 is TGTGCCAGCAGTCCAACAGGGGGTAATAACCCCTATGGCTACACCTTC.

The chain joins TRBV4-2 to TRBJ1-2; 7 bases map to TRBD1. V lost 0 bases, J lost 2 bases, and 9 bases stayed unmatched. Germline CDR1 reads LGHNA; CDR2 reads YNFKEQ. This CDR3 is built from 17 residues. The CDR3 DNA sequence: TGTGCCAGCAGCCAAGATCCCTCAGGGACAGTGAACTATGGCTACACCTTC. Translating it yields CASSQDPSGTVNYGYTF.

The chain couples TRBV10-3 to TRBJ2-3, with TRBD2 matching 11 bases. The CDR3 runs 18 residues. The junction had 7 bases not matched to a gene; V was cut back by 2 bases and J by 0 bases. Germline CDR1 is ENHRY and CDR2 is SYGVKD. The CDR3 bases are TGTGCCATCAGTGAGCCCCTTGGGACTAGCGGTAGCACAGATACGCAGTATTTT. This encodes CAISEPLGTSGSTDTQYF.

The chain employs TRBV28 and TRBJ1-4, with TRBD1 matching over 8 bases. The germline gives CDR1 MDHEN, CDR2 SYDVKM. The CDR3 spans 14 residues. J was trimmed by 8 bases and V by 7 bases; bases with no gene match: 9. In DNA form, the CDR3 reads TGTGCCAGCATTACCGGACAGGGCGGCGAAAAACTGTTTTTT. This gives the protein CASITGQGGEKLFF.

This clone occurred once. The V gene is TRBV5-8, the J gene TRBJ2-7; D unresolved. This CDR3 spans 15 amino acids. Germline CDR1 is SGHTS and CDR2 is YDEGEE. V dropped 1 base and J dropped 0 bases, with 11 bases sitting between them. CDR3 bases: TGTGCCAGCAGCTTGCCTTCTCCCCCCTCCTACGAGCAGTACTTC. Translation: CASSLPSPPSYEQYF.

The genes are TRBV7-2 and TRBJ2-7; 16 bases match TRBD2. This CDR3 has 19 amino acids. Germline CDR1 is SGHTA and CDR2 is FQGNSA. Trimming removed 1 base from V and 2 bases from J; junction bases left unmatched: 8. CDR3 bases: TGTGCCAGCAGCTTAGTAGGGACTAGCGGGGGGGAGGTCCCCTACGAGCAGTACTTC. Protein sequence: CASSLVGTSGGEVPYEQYF.

CDR3 residues: CATSRPGGGEQYF. The DNA of the CDR3 is TGTGCCACCAGCAGACCGGGAGGCGGCGAGCAGTACTTC. V gene TRBV15 combines with J gene TRBJ2-7; 7 bases match TRBD2. CDR1 and CDR2 from the germline V gene are LNHNV and YYDKDF (reference sequence). This CDR3 is built from 13 residues. J lost 6 bases, V lost 2 bases, and 4 bases had no gene match.